This T cell receptor beta chain came from a study of T cells in Graves' hyperthyroidism and ophthalmopathy. Regions amplified from RNA transcripts were the TCR beta CDR3 regions. The HTBI primer set served for first-round RT-PCR of the TCR CDR3. TCRdb independently ran MiXCR on the multiplex PCR reads; one entry per CDR3 protein. The repertoire holds over 450,000 distinct CDR3 sequences, approximately 15% seen once, with less than 20% in the top ten. Trimming took 5 bases from V and 4 from J; bases not matched to a gene: 10. From germline, CDR1 is SEHNR and CDR2 FQNEAQ (reference sequence). The CDR3 is 15 residues long. Many counts were recorded for this clonotype.

This sequence joins TRBV7-9 and TRBJ2-7; 8 bases agree with TRBD2. The sequence derives from a woman younger than 35 with Graves' hyperthyroidism. The sequencing input was blood. As DNA, the CDR3 is TGTGCCAGCAGCCCTCGGCGAGCGGGAGTGTACGAGCAGTACTTC. Translation gives CASSPRRAGVYEQYF.